The TCR beta chain under discussion was sequenced for a study of blood T cell repertoires in COVID-19. Study summary: The analysed material was cDNA or gDNA that came from T cells, B-cell-depleted T cells, or PBMCs.

CDR3 length: 16 amino acids. Per the germline V gene, CDR1 is SEHNR and CDR2 is FQNEAQ (reference sequence). Trimming pared 5 bases from V and 2 bases from J, leaving 17 bases between. In the study's own analysis: Amplified reference gene primers provided the basis for estimating nucleated cell counts. The method was immunoSEQ multiplex PCR; TCRdb's version includes in-frame clones alone and lacks a portion of them. Clone size and the V and J calls come from that table; the DNA yielded D and trimming. The table has about 190,000 clones, 86% seen once. The source is a man aged 35 to 55 with acute COVID-19. The V gene is TRBV7-9, the J gene TRBJ2-3; TRBD1 is a possible D gene (5 bases). Sequenced: PBMCs or T cells enriched from blood (not recorded which). The CDR3 reads CASSPREGRNTDTQYF. CDR3 nucleotides: TGTGCCAGCAGCCCCAGGGAAGGGCGGAACACAGATACGCAGTATTTT.